This TCR beta chain stems from a study of shared clonotypes between healthy human individuals. In the source study's methods: ImmunoSEQ output held junction-only sequences without quality scores, so filtering differed. Data came from immunoSEQ multiplex PCR; TCRdb stores just in-frame clones and leaves some out. For V, J and clone size, that table is used; D and trimming come from the DNA. The repertoire consists of some 350,000 clones, with approximately 79% occurring once and the leading ten covering 10%. The clonotype was recovered from a man aged 25-45 years in good health. Material: memory CD4+ T cells sorted from blood. Sample subset: CD45RA-negative fraction.

The CDR3 nucleotides are TGTGCCACCTCCCGGGAGCGGAATCAGCCCCAGCATTTT. Its translation is CATSRERNQPQHF. The chain uses TRBV7-2 and TRBJ1-5; no firm D call. The CDR3 runs 13 residues. Germline CDR1 is SGHTA and CDR2 is FQGNSA. V lost 10 bases to trimming and J lost 4 bases, with 14 bases between them.